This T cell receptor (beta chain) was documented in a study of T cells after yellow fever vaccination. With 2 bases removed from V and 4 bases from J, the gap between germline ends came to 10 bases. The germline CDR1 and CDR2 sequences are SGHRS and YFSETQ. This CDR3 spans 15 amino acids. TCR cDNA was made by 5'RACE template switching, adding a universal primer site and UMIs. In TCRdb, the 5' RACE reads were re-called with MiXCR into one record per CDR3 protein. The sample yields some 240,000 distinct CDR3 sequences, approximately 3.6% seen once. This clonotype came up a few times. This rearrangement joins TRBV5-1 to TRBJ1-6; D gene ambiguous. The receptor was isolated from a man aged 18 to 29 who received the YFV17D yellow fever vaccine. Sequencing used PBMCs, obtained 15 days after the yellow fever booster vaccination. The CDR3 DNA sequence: TGCGCCAGCAGCTTTTGGTCAGCTTATAATTCACCCCTCCACTTT. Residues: CASSFWSAYNSPLHF.